Detailed here is one T cell receptor (beta chain). Its antigen is not yet known. Base-call qualities are not available, and no considerably larger clone is one nucleotide away. The donors were healthy, HIV-negative adults who had no recently reported acute infections or vaccinations. Every donor was a Caucasian adult residing in Nashville, Tennessee, USA. CD4+ T cells were enriched by magnetic negative selection, after which naive cells were positively selected on CD45RA and the negative fraction was taken as the memory subset. Blood was obtained by leukapheresis, after which PBMCs were separated by Ficoll-Histopaque density gradient centrifugation and cryopreserved in liquid nitrogen vapor phase. Purity and quantity of every magnetically sorted T cell population were checked by analytical flow cytometry. From each sorted fraction, genomic DNA was isolated and quantified by UV absorbance on a Nanodrop 2000c.

The data are from a study of shared clonotypes between healthy human individuals (dated by TCRdb to about 2020). Broadly, across the study: The cohort comprised a couple of women and a few men aged 18 to 49 years. To increase sequencing depth and limit assay-specific biases, different laboratories used diverse techniques to prepare libraries and sequence TCR repertoires. Leukapheresis yielded between about 0.85 and 9 billion PBMCs per donor. For each donor, CD4 naive and CD4 memory were each given three plates, CD8 naive was given two plates, and CD8 memory was given one plate. Blood TCR repertoires of about five healthy adults were deeply sequenced to estimate repertoire size and the extent of clonotype sharing between individuals. On the study overall, not on this receptor specifically: Compared with non-shared clonotypes, clonotypes shared by all four sorted-subset donors had higher generation probabilities. Because the study included a small number of donors, the genetic and exposure-history diversity represented was limited. Pairwise subsampling led to the expectation that sequencing depth would affect the degree of clonotype sharing among donors. Even with the large sequencing depth, rarefaction of the sorted-subset datasets indicated that sequencing was incomplete. Roughly 5% of naive CD4, 3.5% of naive CD8, 2.3% of memory CD4, and roughly 0.4% of memory CD8 clonotypes were shared across four donors. Naive subsets generally had larger estimated clonotype richness than memory subsets did. Sampling was limited to blood, and TCR repertoires in tissue likely differ from TCR repertoires in blood.

Using the deep immunoSEQ assay, TCR CDR3 regions were amplified from genomic DNA by multiplex PCR. Extracted genomic DNA from each cell subset was spread evenly across all wells of several immunoSEQ 96-well plates, with each plate serving as a replicate. For sorted subsets, each replicate PCR was loaded with 150 to 250 ng genomic DNA, equivalent to 30,000 to 35,000 T cell genomes. Purified libraries were quantified with a Qubit 3.0 fluorometer, sized on a Bioanalyzer 2100, and re-quantified with the KAPA Library Quantification kit. Every immunoSEQ 96-well plate was sequenced on a separate single-read 150-cycle Illumina NextSeq 550 flow cell. The authors' analysis ran thus. Because the immunoSEQ output included only junctional sequences and no quality scores, the filtering could not be the same as the filtering used for full-length reads. To assign V/J genes and CDR3, sequences were annotated using PyIR, a Python wrapper for IgBLAST v1.9, with IMGT germline references. Any read was removed if the V/J assignment was weak (E-value above 1e-6), the CDR3 was missing, or the read contained stop codons, out-of-frame junctions, or ambiguous translated residues. A V3J clonotype was defined by an identical inferred V gene, J gene, and CDR3 amino acid sequence. To compute the percentage overlap between repertoires, the number of shared unique clonotypes was divided by the size of the smaller repertoire. Three approaches were used to assess repertoire richness: RTK rarefaction, the Chao1 estimator, and Recon v2.1 estimates of unobserved clonotypes. For all TCRbeta clonotypes obtained by the gDNA method from a few donors, generation probabilities were computed with OLGA. The immuneACCESS repertoire file appears here via TCRdb, limited to in-frame rearrangements. These files lack a portion of the clones; in checked studies, under half of the deficit traces to unresolved V genes, and the cause of the others is not known. The V and J calls and the clone size are those of that table, but D and trimming were determined from the DNA. This sample has about 990,000 clones in its table, and around 78% of those were observed once. Clones ranked in the top ten supply 0.6% to 0.7% of the sample.

The germline V gene yields MDHEN for CDR1 and SYDVKM for CDR2. The CDR3 goes from the cysteine to the phenylalanine over 19 residues. Only the CDR3 region is kept as DNA, spanning 57 bases read in frame from base 1. Trimming takes 6 bases off V and 0 bases off J; junction bases not matched to a gene: 20. Rearrangement joined TRBV28 to TRBJ2-7; 7 nucleotides in the junction match TRBD2. The receptor's source is a man younger than 30 in good health. Some clones in this sample may be carry-over from other donors' samples. The sequencing input was memory CD4+ T cells from PBMCs. Read against the paper, the sample's cell subset or site label means: CD45RA-negative fraction. Here is the DNA: TGTGCCAGCAGCACCATGACGGGACTACCGCGACGCGCCTCCTACGAGCAGTACTTC. The translation is CASSTMTGLPRRASYEQYF.